These T cell receptor beta chains were read from a single sample in a study of neurological immune-mediated disorders. MiXCR was run by TCRdb on the 5' RACE reads, yielding one entry per CDR3 protein. There are tens of thousands of distinct CDR3 sequences in the sample; about 10% occur only once, and approximately 6.6% lies in the top ten. Material for sequencing was PBMCs. These TCRs come from a male donor with HTLV-1-associated myelopathy (HAM/TSP). Each CDR3 is given with its conserved first and last residue. Each record gives: D gene, V gene, J gene, CDR3 protein. The D gene is left open where the match is weak.

TRBD2	TRBV11-3	TRBJ2-7	CASSLVGTSGGALGREQYF
-	TRBV5-1	TRBJ2-1	CASRLGGPSNKQFF
-	TRBV5-1	TRBJ1-6	CASSLQGSNSPLHF
-	TRBV2	TRBJ1-5	CASSLGIGSNQPQYF
-	TRBV9	TRBJ1-1	CASSVLSPAEAFF
-	TRBV2	TRBJ1-5	CASKGQSGSNQPQHF
TRBD1	TRBV15	TRBJ2-7	CATSTGQGSSYEQYF
-	TRBV5-8	TRBJ1-6	CASSSSSYNSPLHF
-	TRBV30	TRBJ1-5	CAWSTGLGQPQHF
TRBD1	TRBV5-1	TRBJ2-5	CASSRGQGGETQYF
-	TRBV15	TRBJ1-2	CATSRGGTSGGGYTF
TRBD2	TRBV20-1	TRBJ2-7	CSAQGLAGVSSYEQYF
-	TRBV5-1	TRBJ1-2	CASSPDWGRGYTF
-	TRBV20-1	TRBJ2-3	CSAREDTQYF
TRBD1	TRBV20-1	TRBJ1-5	CSDPDRASSNQPQHF
-	TRBV5-1	TRBJ2-2	CASSLGGRRNTGELFF
-	TRBV3-1	TRBJ2-3	CASSQDVGGSTDTQYF
-	TRBV5-6	TRBJ1-5	CASSLASSNQPQHF
-	TRBV4-3	TRBJ1-1	CASSQDPFSGTEAFF
-	TRBV3-1	TRBJ2-7	CASSQQDAVAFF
TRBD2	TRBV6-2/TRBV6-3	TRBJ2-1	CASSYRLQGTSRSNEQFF
-	TRBV7-2	TRBJ2-7	CASSLVGGRPYEQYF
-	TRBV7-6	TRBJ2-7	CASSPERERASYEQYF
TRBD1	TRBV20-1	TRBJ2-2	CSAREPGTGGGTGELFF
TRBD2	TRBV5-6	TRBJ2-3	CASSLYGGGPDTQYF
-	TRBV5-5	TRBJ2-3	CASSLGGTTDTQYF
TRBD1	TRBV7-2	TRBJ2-5	CASSPGGQPEETQYF
TRBD1	TRBV5-1	TRBJ2-7	CASSLASPGTGFHEQYF
TRBD1	TRBV5-8	TRBJ2-7	CASSSGTGGASYEQYF
-	TRBV20-1	TRBJ1-2	CSAREGSRVGSNYGYTF
-	TRBV5-1	TRBJ2-7	CASSVDSLPNEQYF
TRBD2	TRBV20-1	TRBJ2-3	CSARFLAGGLYTQYF